This T cell receptor (beta chain) derives from a study of T cell responses to AZD1222 COVID-19 vaccine. Study observations and caveats: Baseline seropositivity occurred in only a handful of AZD1222 recipients. White British donors predominated, females outnumbered males, and clonal diversity was possibly underestimated.

The repertoire was sequenced with immunoSEQ multiplex PCR; TCRdb's copy has only in-frame clones and lacks some. The sample holds 95,000 to 120,000 clones, about 82% seen once. With regard to this clone: Antigen unknown.

Germline CDR1 reads LGHNT; CDR2 reads FRNRAP. V lost 4 bases to trimming and J lost 0 bases, with 7 bases between them. This CDR3 is built from 14 residues. The chain is built from TRBV12-5 and TRBJ1-3; D is uncertain. The TCR sequence derives from an adult in good health. The source material was peripheral blood, sampled on day 0 of AZD1222 vaccination. The CDR3 DNA is TGTGCTAGTGGTTCCGGGGACTCTGGAAACACCATATATTTT. It translates to CASGSGDSGNTIYF.